This T cell receptor beta chain was sequenced in a study of blood T cell repertoires in COVID-19. Some clones are missing from TCRdb's copy, which holds only in-frame ones; the method was immunoSEQ multiplex PCR. The sample holds some 240,000 clones, roughly 89% seen once. Germline-derived CDR1 and CDR2 are MNHEY and SMNVEV (reference sequence). This CDR3 spans 14 amino acids. V lost 6 bases and J 0 bases, leaving 11 bases between the germline ends. The J gene is TRBJ1-1, the V gene TRBV27; D may be TRBD1 (6 bases). This receptor was taken from a woman in her thirties or forties who had recovered from COVID-19. Sequencing was done on a sample of peripheral blood. CDR3: CASRTTGMNTEAFF. The CDR3 nucleotides read TGTGCCAGCAGAACGACAGGAATGAACACTGAAGCTTTCTTT.